Below are 17 T cell receptor beta chains sequenced from a single sample in a study of T cells in Graves' hyperthyroidism and ophthalmopathy. Template material for amplifying TCR beta CDR3 regions consisted of RNA transcripts. The TCR CDR3 first-round RT-PCR relied on the HTBI primer set. MiXCR, applied by TCRdb to the multiplex PCR reads, yields one record per CDR3 protein. The sample comprises about 330,000 distinct CDR3 sequences, roughly 15% of which are singletons, and 34% rests with the top ten. The specimen was blood. The receptors were gathered from a woman between 40 and 55 years old with Graves' ophthalmopathy.

The V gene is TRBV3-1, the J gene TRBJ1-6; tentatively, D is TRBD1 (5 bases). This CDR3 region has 17 residues. Germline-derived CDR1 and CDR2 are LGHDT and YNNKEL (reference sequence). V was shortened by 1 base and J by 9 bases, with 19 bases between the two germline ends. The CDR3 DNA follows: TGTGCCAGCAGCCAAGGGCGCAGACAGAGCCTTTTTTCACCCCTCCACTTT. It is translated as CASSQGRRQSLFSPLHF. The full variable domain, completed using reference TRBV3-1 and TRBJ1-6, is DTAVSQTPKYLVTQMGNDKSIKCEQNLGHDTMYWYKQDSKKFLKIMFSYNNKELIINETVPNRFSPKSPDKAHLNLHINSLELGDSAVYFCASSQGRRQSLFSPLHFGNGTRLTVT.

This clonotype occurred many times. The chain couples TRBV20-1 to TRBJ2-3; D perhaps matches TRBD1 (6 bases). CDR3 length: 15 residues. CDR1 is DFQATT, CDR2 SNEGSKA, per germline (reference sequence). Deletions cut 1 base from V and 0 bases from J, with 11 bases between. The CDR3 DNA reads TGCAGTGCTAGAGGACAGGCGACTAGCACAGATACGCAGTATTTT. Encoded protein: CSARGQATSTDTQYF.

This clonotype was detected only a few times. J is TRBJ1-2 and V is TRBV5-1, with TRBD1 matching 8 bases. CDR1 is SGHRS and CDR2 is YFSETQ in the germline V gene. J gave up 4 bases and V 2 bases, and 7 bases lay outside the gene matches. This CDR3 spans 15 amino acids. The CDR3 sequence: CASSLLTGVGYGYTF. Here the CDR3 DNA reads TGCGCCAGCAGCTTACTGACAGGGGTTGGCTATGGCTACACCTTC.

This clonotype was counted at least ten times. This chain links TRBV20-1 with TRBJ1-1; the D is unclear. Per germline, CDR1 DFQATT and CDR2 SNEGSKA (reference sequence). This CDR3 has 14 amino acids. V lost 7 bases and J 6 bases, leaving 21 bases between the germline ends. The CDR3 reads CSVPGDHTGAEAFF. The CDR3 DNA reads TGCAGTGTCCCGGGAGACCACACCGGGGCTGAAGCTTTCTTT.

This clonotype was seen repeatedly, ten times or more. V gene TRBV28 combines with J gene TRBJ2-7, with 10 positions matching TRBD2. Germline CDR1 reads MDHEN; CDR2 reads SYDVKM. The J segment lost 5 bases and the V segment lost 9 bases, leaving 10 bases of the junction unmatched. The CDR3 has 14 residues. The CDR3 loop reads CASSIAGGPNEQYF. For the CDR3, the DNA is TGTGCCAGTTCAATAGCGGGAGGACCCAACGAGCAGTACTTC.

This clonotype has at least ten counts. The genes are TRBV3-1 and TRBJ2-1, with D unclear. V dropped 4 bases and J dropped 6 bases, with 10 bases sitting between them. There are 13 residues in the CDR3. The germline gives CDR1 LGHDT, CDR2 YNNKEL (reference sequence). CDR3 sequence reads: CASSPSLGNEQFF. The CDR3 DNA follows: TGTGCCAGCAGCCCAAGTCTAGGCAATGAGCAGTTCTTC.

This clonotype was observed at least ten times. This chain connects TRBV24-1 to TRBJ1-5; D uncertain. V gave up 5 bases and J gave up 4 bases, with 11 bases separating them. This CDR3 contains 14 residues. CDR1 KGHDR and CDR2 SFDVKD come from the germline V gene. Written as DNA, the CDR3 is TGTGCCACCAGTGGGCCATTGCGAAATCAGCCCCAGCATTTT. This encodes CATSGPLRNQPQHF.

This clonotype showed up many times. The chain uses TRBV6-1 and TRBJ1-1, with D possibly being TRBD1 (6 bases). The CDR3 length is 13 residues. With 8 bases removed from V and 2 bases from J, the gap between germline ends came to 12 bases. From germline, CDR1 is MNHNS and CDR2 SASEGT. CDR3 DNA: TGTGCCAGCCGAGGGACAATCAACACTGAAGCTTTCTTT. It encodes CASRGTINTEAFF.

This clonotype was counted ten times or more. The V and J genes are TRBV2 and TRBJ2-2; D tentatively fits TRBD1 or TRBD2 (6 bases each). Germline CDR1 reads SNHLY; CDR2 reads FYNNEI. Trimming cost V 6 bases and J 2 bases, with 13 bases left between them. The CDR3 is made up of 15 amino acids. The CDR3 loop reads CASRREGGNTGELFF. DNA of the CDR3: TGTGCCAGCAGGAGAGAGGGGGGAAACACCGGGGAGCTGTTTTTT.

The CDR3, as DNA: TGTGCCAGCAGCGTAGGGCCGGGCAGATCCACTGAAGCTTTCTTT. It is translated as CASSVGPGRSTEAFF. This chain uses TRBV9 with TRBJ1-1; D ambiguous. Germline lookup yields CDR1 SGDLS and CDR2 YYNGEE. The CDR3 contains 15 residues. Trimming removed 0 bases from V and 4 bases from J, with 13 bases in between.

This clonotype was detected ten times or more. This chain joins TRBV28 and TRBJ2-7; D possibly corresponds to TRBD2 (5 bases). The CDR3 sequence is 15 residues long. Looked up from germline, CDR1 is MDHEN and CDR2 is SYDVKM. V dropped 5 bases and J dropped 2 bases, with 16 bases sitting between them. As DNA, the CDR3 is TGTGCCAGCAGTACCCCGCGAGGGCTCACCTACGAGCAGTACTTC. Its translation: CASSTPRGLTYEQYF.

The sample holds a few counts of this clonotype. The chain couples TRBV12-3 or TRBV12-4 to TRBJ2-2; D ambiguous. V gave up 3 bases and J gave up 5 bases, with 13 bases separating them. CDR3 length equals 15 residues. The CDR3 here is CASSFGTERTGELFF. The CDR3 bases are TGTGCCAGCAGTTTTGGCACCGAGAGGACCGGGGAGCTGTTTTTT.

The V call is TRBV3-1, the J call TRBJ2-3; D tentatively reads TRBD1 or TRBD2 (5 bases each). Germline CDR1 LGHDT, CDR2 YNNKEL (reference sequence). The ends were cut back, 0 bases at V and 9 bases at J, with 13 bases in the middle. This CDR3 contains 14 residues. CDR3 loop: CASSQDSAGTTQYF. CDR3 sequence (DNA): TGTGCCAGCAGCCAAGATTCAGCCGGGACCACGCAGTATTTT.

There are many counts of this clonotype. The chain employs TRBV7-2 and TRBJ2-7; TRBD1 is a possible D gene (6 bases). Germline V gene data show CDR1 as SGHTA and CDR2 as FQGNSA. Trimming took off 3 bases at V and 3 bases at J, with 18 bases between the two ends. CDR3 length: 16 residues. The chain's CDR3 is CASSFLTQGLRYEQYF. In DNA form, the CDR3 reads TGTGCCAGCAGCTTCTTGACACAGGGTTTGCGCTACGAGCAGTACTTC.

This clonotype was recorded many times. This sequence joins TRBV28 and TRBJ1-2; 9 bases agree with TRBD1. From germline, CDR1 is MDHEN and CDR2 SYDVKM. CDR3 length: 15 amino acids. Unmatched junction bases numbered 10, after V lost 4 bases and J lost 7 bases. In DNA form, the CDR3 reads TGTGCCAGCAGTTCCTCCGGGACAGGGAAAGGTGGCTACACCTTC. Amino acids: CASSSSGTGKGGYTF.

Many counts were recorded for this clonotype. This chain links TRBV11-2 with TRBJ2-5; maybe TRBD1 (6 bases). V gave up 7 bases and J gave up 5 bases, with 23 bases separating them. Per the germline V gene, CDR1 is SGHAT and CDR2 is FQNNGV. This CDR3 is 16 amino acids long. As DNA, the CDR3 is TGTGCCAGCACGAGAGAAATACAGGGTGGGGTGGAGACCCAGTACTTC. It is translated as CASTREIQGGVETQYF.

This clonotype was counted ten times or more. V usage is TRBV20-1 and J usage is TRBJ2-3; weak D call: TRBD2 (6 bases). CDR1 is DFQATT, CDR2 SNEGSKA, per germline (reference sequence). CDR3 length: 13 residues. Between the trimmed V and J ends, which lost 4 bases and 1 base, there was a span of 9 bases. In DNA form, the CDR3 reads TGCAGTGCTAAGGGACTTGGCACAGATACGCAGTATTTT. Amino acid sequence: CSAKGLGTDTQYF.